This T cell receptor beta chain was retrieved from a study of shared clonotypes between healthy human individuals. Study context: A couple of women and a few men aged 18 to 49 made up the donors.

The ends lost 5 bases at V and 5 bases at J; junction bases unmatched: 15. Germline CDR1 is MNHEY and CDR2 is SMNVEV (reference sequence). The CDR3 length is 17 residues. Sequenced by immunoSEQ multiplex PCR; TCRdb stores in-frame clones only, minus some. The profile shows about 2.4 million clones, over 85% of them singletons. Sequenced material: naive CD4+ T cells sorted from blood. Documented subset: CD45RA+ positively selected. This receptor was obtained from a man aged 18 to 29 in good health. The chain joins TRBV27 to TRBJ1-5; 7 bases align to TRBD1. CDR3 DNA sequence: TGTGCCAGCAGTCCCTGGACTAAGCCCAGGGGGGATCAGCCCCAGCATTTT. Encoded protein: CASSPWTKPRGDQPQHF.